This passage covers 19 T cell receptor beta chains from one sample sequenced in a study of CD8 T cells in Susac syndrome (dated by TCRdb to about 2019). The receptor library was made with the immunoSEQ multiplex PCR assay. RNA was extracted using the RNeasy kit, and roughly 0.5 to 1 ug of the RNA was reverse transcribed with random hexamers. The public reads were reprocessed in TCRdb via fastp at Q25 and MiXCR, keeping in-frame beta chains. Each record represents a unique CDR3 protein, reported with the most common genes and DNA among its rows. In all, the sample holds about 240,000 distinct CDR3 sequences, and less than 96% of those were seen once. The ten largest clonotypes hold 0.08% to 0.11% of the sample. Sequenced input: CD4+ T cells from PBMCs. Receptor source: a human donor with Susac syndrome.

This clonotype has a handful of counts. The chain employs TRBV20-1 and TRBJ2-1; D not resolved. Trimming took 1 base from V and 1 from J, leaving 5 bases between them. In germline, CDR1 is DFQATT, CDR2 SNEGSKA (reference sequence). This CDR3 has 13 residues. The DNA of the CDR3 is TGCAGTGCTAGAGGGGATTCCTACAATGAGCAGTTCTTC. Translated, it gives CSARGDSYNEQFF.

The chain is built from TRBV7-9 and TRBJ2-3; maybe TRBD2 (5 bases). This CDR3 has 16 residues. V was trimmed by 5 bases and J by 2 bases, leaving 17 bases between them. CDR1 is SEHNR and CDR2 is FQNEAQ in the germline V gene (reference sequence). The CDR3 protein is CASSPHGGLYTDTQYF. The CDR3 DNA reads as TGTGCCAGCAGCCCCCATGGCGGGCTATACACAGATACGCAGTATTTT.

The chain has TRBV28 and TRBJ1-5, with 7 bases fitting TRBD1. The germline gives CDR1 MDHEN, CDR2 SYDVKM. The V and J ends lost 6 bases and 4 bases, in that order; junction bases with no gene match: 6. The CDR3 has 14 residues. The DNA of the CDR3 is TGTGCCAGCAGGGTGGGACAGCGAAATCAGCCCCAGCATTTT. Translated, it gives CASRVGQRNQPQHF.

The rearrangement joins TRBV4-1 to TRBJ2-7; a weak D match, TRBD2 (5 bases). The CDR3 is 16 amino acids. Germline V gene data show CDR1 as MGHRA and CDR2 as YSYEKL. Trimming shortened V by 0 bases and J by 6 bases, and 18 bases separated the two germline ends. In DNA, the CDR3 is TGCGCCAGCAGCCAAGATACCGGGATTCCACCCTCCGAGCAGTACTTC. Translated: CASSQDTGIPPSEQYF.

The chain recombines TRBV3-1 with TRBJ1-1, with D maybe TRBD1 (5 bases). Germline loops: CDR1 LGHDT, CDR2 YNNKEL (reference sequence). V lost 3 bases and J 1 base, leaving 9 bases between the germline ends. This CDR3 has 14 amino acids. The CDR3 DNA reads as TGTGCCAGCAGCCACCGACAGAAGAACACTGAAGCTTTCTTT. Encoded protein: CASSHRQKNTEAFF.

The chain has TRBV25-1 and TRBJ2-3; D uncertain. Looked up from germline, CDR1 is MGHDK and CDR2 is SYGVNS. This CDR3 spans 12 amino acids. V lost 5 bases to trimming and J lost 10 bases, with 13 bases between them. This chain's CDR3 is CASSLSPVPQYF. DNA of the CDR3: TGTGCCAGCAGTCTTTCTCCCGTCCCGCAGTATTTT. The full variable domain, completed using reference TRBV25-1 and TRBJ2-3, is EADIYQTPRYLVIGTGKKITLECSQTMGHDKMYWYQQDPGMELHLIHYSYGVNSTEKGDLSSESTVSRIRTEHFPLTLESARPSHTSQYLCASSLSPVPQYFGPGTRLTVL.

Here the CDR3 reads CASSPLAGFTGELFF. In DNA, the CDR3 is TGTGCCAGCAGCCCTCTAGCGGGCTTCACCGGGGAGCTGTTTTTT. The chain carries TRBV7-9 and TRBJ2-2; 8 bases agree with TRBD2. The CDR3 sequence is 15 residues long. V was pared by 5 bases and J by 4 bases, with 6 bases of the junction left unmatched. In germline, CDR1 is SEHNR, CDR2 FQNEAQ (reference sequence).

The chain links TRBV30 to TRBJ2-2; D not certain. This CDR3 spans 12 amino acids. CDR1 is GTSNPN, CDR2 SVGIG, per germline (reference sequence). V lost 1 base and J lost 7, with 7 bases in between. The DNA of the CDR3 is TGTGCCTGGAGTGCTACTGGCGGGGAGCTGTTTTTT. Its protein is CAWSATGGELFF.

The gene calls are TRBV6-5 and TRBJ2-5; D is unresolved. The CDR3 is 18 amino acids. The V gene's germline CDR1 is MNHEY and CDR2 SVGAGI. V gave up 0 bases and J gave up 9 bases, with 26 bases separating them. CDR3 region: CASSYSRSGGPRVVAQYF. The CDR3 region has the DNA TGTGCCAGCAGTTACTCGAGATCGGGTGGCCCCCGGGTGGTGGCCCAGTACTTC.

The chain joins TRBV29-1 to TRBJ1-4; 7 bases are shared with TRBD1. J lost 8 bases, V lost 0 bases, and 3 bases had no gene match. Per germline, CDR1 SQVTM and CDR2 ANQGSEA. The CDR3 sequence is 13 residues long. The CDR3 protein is CSVEDPGQEKLFF. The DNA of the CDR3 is TGCAGCGTTGAAGATCCGGGACAGGAAAAACTGTTTTTT.

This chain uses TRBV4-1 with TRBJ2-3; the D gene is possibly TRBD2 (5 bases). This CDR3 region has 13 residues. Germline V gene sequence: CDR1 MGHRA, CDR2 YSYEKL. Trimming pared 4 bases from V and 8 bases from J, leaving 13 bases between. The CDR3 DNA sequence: TGCGCCAGCAGCCTACAACCAGAGGGTACGCAGTATTTT. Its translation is CASSLQPEGTQYF.

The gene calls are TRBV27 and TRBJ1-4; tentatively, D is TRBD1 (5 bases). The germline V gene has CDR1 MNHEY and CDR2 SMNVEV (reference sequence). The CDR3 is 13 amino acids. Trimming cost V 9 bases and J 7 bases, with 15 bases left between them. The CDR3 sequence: CASRGRSGEKLFF. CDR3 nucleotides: TGTGCCAGTCGGGGCAGGTCAGGTGAAAAACTGTTTTTT.

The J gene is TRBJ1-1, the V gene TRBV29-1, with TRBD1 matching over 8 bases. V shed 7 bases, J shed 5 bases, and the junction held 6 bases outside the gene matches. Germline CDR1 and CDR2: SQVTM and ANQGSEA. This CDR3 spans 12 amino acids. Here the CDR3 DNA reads TGCAGCGGATACAGGGGGGTTACTGAAGCTTTCTTT. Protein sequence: CSGYRGVTEAFF.

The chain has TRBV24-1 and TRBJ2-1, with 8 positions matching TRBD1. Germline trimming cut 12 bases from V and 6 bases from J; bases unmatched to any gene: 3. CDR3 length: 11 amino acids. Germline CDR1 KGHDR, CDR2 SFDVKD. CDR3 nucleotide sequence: TGTGCCGCGGGACAGGTCAATGAGCAGTTCTTC. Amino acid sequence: CAAGQVNEQFF.

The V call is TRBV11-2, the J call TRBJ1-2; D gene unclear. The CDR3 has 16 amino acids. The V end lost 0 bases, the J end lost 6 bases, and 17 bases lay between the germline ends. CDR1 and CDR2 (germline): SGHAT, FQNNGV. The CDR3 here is CASSLDHLLTLDGYTF. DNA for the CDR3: TGTGCCAGCAGCTTAGATCATTTGTTGACCTTGGATGGCTACACCTTC.

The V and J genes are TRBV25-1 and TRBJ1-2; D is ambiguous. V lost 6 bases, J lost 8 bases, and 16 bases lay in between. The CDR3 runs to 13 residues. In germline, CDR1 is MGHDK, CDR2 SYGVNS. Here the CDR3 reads CASSPGSGRGYTF. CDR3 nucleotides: TGTGCCAGCAGCCCGGGATCGGGCCGGGGCTACACCTTC.

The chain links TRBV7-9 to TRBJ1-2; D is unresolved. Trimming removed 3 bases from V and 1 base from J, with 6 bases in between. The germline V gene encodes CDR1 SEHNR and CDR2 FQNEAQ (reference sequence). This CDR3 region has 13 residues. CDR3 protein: CASSFSYNYGYTF. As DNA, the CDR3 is TGTGCCAGCAGCTTCAGTTATAACTATGGCTACACCTTC.

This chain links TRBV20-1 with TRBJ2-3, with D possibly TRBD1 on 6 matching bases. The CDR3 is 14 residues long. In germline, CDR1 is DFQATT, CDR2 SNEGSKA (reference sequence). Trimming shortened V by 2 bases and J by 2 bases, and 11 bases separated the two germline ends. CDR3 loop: CSARYQGYTDTQYF. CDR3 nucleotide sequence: TGCAGTGCTAGATATCAGGGGTACACAGATACGCAGTATTTT.

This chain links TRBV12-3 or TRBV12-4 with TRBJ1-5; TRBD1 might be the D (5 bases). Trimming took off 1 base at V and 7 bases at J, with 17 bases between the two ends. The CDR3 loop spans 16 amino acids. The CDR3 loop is CASSLGGREGGQPQHF. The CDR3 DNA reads TGTGCCAGCAGTTTAGGGGGCAGGGAAGGAGGACAGCCCCAGCATTTT.